What follows are 15 T cell receptor beta chains derived from one specimen sequenced in a study of Tregs in tolerant kidney transplant recipients. The data were produced by immunoSEQ multiplex PCR, yet TCRdb's version contains in-frame clones alone and is incomplete. The sample holds 9,400 or so clones, roughly 44% seen once. Their recognized antigens are unknown. Material for sequencing was CD4+ T cells from blood cultured with allogeneic cells. These receptors were collected from a human donor in good health.

In this sample, this clone turned up once. This chain connects TRBV7-9 to TRBJ2-6; no clear D gene. Trimming took 7 bases from V and 0 from J, leaving 4 bases between them. This CDR3 comprises 13 residues. CDR1 and CDR2 from the germline V gene are SEHNR and FQNEAQ (reference sequence). CDR3 amino acids: CASTNSGANVLTF. The CDR3 DNA follows: TGTGCCAGCACCAACTCTGGGGCCAACGTCCTGACTTTC.

The rearrangement joins TRBV11-3 to TRBJ2-3; TRBD2 might be the D (5 bases). CDR3 size: 14 residues. V dropped 3 bases and J dropped 6 bases, with 13 bases sitting between them. CDR1 and CDR2 from the germline V gene are SGHNT and YENEEA. The CDR3 is CASSFSRDGDTQYF. CDR3 DNA: TGTGCCAGCAGCTTTTCACGGGATGGGGATACGCAGTATTTT.

This clone is labeled medium-sized. V is TRBV19 and J is TRBJ2-6, with D unclear. V lost 3 bases and J lost 0, with 15 bases in between. Germline V gene data show CDR1 as LNHDA and CDR2 as SQIVND (reference sequence). The CDR3 extends over 18 amino acids. CDR3 region: CASSMGYQLSSGANVLTF. As DNA, the CDR3 is TGTGCCAGTAGTATGGGTTACCAATTATCCTCTGGGGCCAACGTCCTGACTTTC.

The rearrangement joins TRBV4-1 to TRBJ1-2; D is possibly TRBD1 (5 bases). The ends were cut back, 3 bases at V and 1 base at J, with 9 bases in the middle. The CDR3 loop spans 14 amino acids. Germline V lookup: CDR1 MGHRA, CDR2 YSYEKL. In nucleotides, the CDR3 is TGCGCCAGCAGCCAGGAGGGGATTAACTATGGCTACACCTTC. Translating gives CASSQEGINYGYTF.

This clone occurred many times. The chain joins TRBV10-3 to TRBJ2-5, with TRBD2 matching over 15 bases. The germline V gene has CDR1 ENHRY and CDR2 SYGVKD. J gave up 2 bases and V 2 bases, and 0 bases lay outside the gene matches. CDR3 size: 16 residues. DNA of the CDR3: TGTGCCATCAGTGAGGGACTAGCGGGGGGGCAAGAGACCCAGTACTTC. Translation gives CAISEGLAGGQETQYF.

In this sample, this clone turned up a few times. J is TRBJ2-1 and V is TRBV29-1; D perhaps matches TRBD1 (5 bases). This CDR3 spans 13 amino acids. The V and J ends lost 2 bases and 6 bases respectively, with 11 bases between them. Germline V CDR1 and CDR2: SQVTM, ANQGSEA. The CDR3 spells CSVEWYQGNEQFF. DNA for the CDR3: TGCAGCGTTGAATGGTATCAGGGCAATGAGCAGTTCTTC.

The CDR3 nucleotides read TGTGCCAGCTCACCAATTCCGGGGGCTCAAAATCAAGAGACCCAGTACTTC. Amino acids: CASSPIPGAQNQETQYF. The rearrangement links TRBV18 to TRBJ2-5; tentatively, D is TRBD1 or TRBD2 (6 bases each). Per the germline V gene, CDR1 is KGHSH and CDR2 is LQKENI. The CDR3 loop spans 17 amino acids. V lost 2 bases and J lost 2, with 18 bases in between.

This clone is classed as medium-sized (0.01 to 0.1%). The rearrangement uses TRBV7-2 and TRBJ1-5; the D gene is possibly TRBD1 (6 bases). In germline, CDR1 is SGHTA, CDR2 FQGNSA. The CDR3 extends over 12 amino acids. V lost 4 bases and J lost 6, with 7 bases in between. Written as DNA, the CDR3 is TGTGCCAGCAGCTACAGGGCTCAGCCCCAGCATTTT. Its protein is CASSYRAQPQHF. Filled out from reference TRBV7-2 and TRBJ1-5, the complete variable domain reads GAGVSQSPSNKVTEKGKDVELRCDPISGHTALYWYRQSLGQGLEFLIYFQGNSAPDKSGLPSDRFSAERTGGSVSTLTIQRTQQEDSAVYLCASSYRAQPQHFGDGTRLSIL.

This clone was counted a few times. The chain combines TRBV11-2 with TRBJ1-3; D gene ambiguous. V shed 5 bases and J shed 0 bases, with 8 bases lying between them. In germline, CDR1 is SGHAT, CDR2 FQNNGV. The CDR3 length is 14 residues. This CDR3 is CASSLDPSGNTIYF. CDR3 nucleotide sequence: TGTGCCAGCAGCCTGGACCCCTCTGGAAACACCATATATTTT.

V usage is TRBV18 and J usage is TRBJ1-3; D remains ambiguous. The germline V and J ends were trimmed by 0 bases and 0 bases, with 9 bases remaining between them. Germline assignment: CDR1 KGHSH and CDR2 LQKENI. CDR3 size: 16 residues. CDR3 loop: CASSPPSGSSGNTIYF. The CDR3 nucleotides read TGTGCCAGCTCACCACCGAGTGGCAGCTCTGGAAACACCATATATTTT.

This clone is classed as medium-sized (0.01 to 0.1%). V gene TRBV4-2 combines with J gene TRBJ1-2; 8 positions match TRBD1. This CDR3 is built from 15 residues. The trim removed 4 bases at V and 0 bases at J, leaving 4 bases unmatched. In germline, CDR1 is LGHNA, CDR2 YNFKEQ. The CDR3 coding sequence is TGTGCCAGCAGCCCACAGGGGGGTACTAACTATGGCTACACCTTC. This codes for CASSPQGGTNYGYTF.

The V call is TRBV19, the J call TRBJ2-6; D possibly corresponds to TRBD1 (6 bases). Germline V gene lookup returns CDR1 LNHDA and CDR2 SQIVND (reference sequence). V shed 8 bases and J shed 4 bases, with 9 bases lying between them. The CDR3 has 13 residues. DNA for the CDR3: TGTGCCAGTCGGGACAACGGGGCCAACGTCCTGACTTTC. Translating it yields CASRDNGANVLTF.

By share of the sample, this clone is medium-sized. The CDR3 protein is CAWSVRRGQETQYF. DNA for the CDR3: TGTGCCTGGAGTGTACGACGGGGCCAAGAGACCCAGTACTTC. This chain connects TRBV30 to TRBJ2-5; possibly TRBD2 for D (5 bases). From germline, CDR1 is GTSNPN and CDR2 SVGIG (reference sequence). The CDR3 runs 14 residues. Trimming shortened V by 0 bases and J by 1 base, and 9 bases separated the two germline ends. The entire variable domain, with the rest obtained from reference TRBV30 and TRBJ2-5, is as follows: SQTIHQWPATLVQPVGSPLSLECTVEGTSNPNLYWYRQAAGRGLQLLFYSVGIGQISSEVPQNLSASRPQDRQFILSSKKLLLSDSGFYLCAWSVRRGQETQYFGPGTRLLVL.

The rearrangement uses TRBV18 and TRBJ1-5, with a weak D call TRBD1 (5 bases). Germline CDR1 reads KGHSH; CDR2 reads LQKENI. The CDR3 length is 14 residues. V lost 4 bases, J lost 2 bases, and 9 bases lay in between. In DNA form, the CDR3 reads TGTGCCAGCTCACAAACAGGAGGCAATCAGCCCCAGCATTTT. It is translated as CASSQTGGNQPQHF. Full variable domain (remainder filled in from reference TRBV18 and TRBJ1-5): NAGVMQNPRHLVRRRGQEARLRCSPMKGHSHVYWYRQLPEEGLKFMVYLQKENIIDESGMPKERFSAEFPKEGPSILRIQQVVRGDSAAYFCASSQTGGNQPQHFGDGTRLSIL.

The genes are TRBV7-9 and TRBJ1-5; D call uncertain. The CDR3 runs 15 residues. Germline V gives CDR1 SEHNR, CDR2 FQNEAQ (reference sequence). Trimming removed 3 bases from V and 1 base from J, with 10 bases in between. Written as DNA, the CDR3 is TGTGCCAGCAGCTTGGCTGGGAACAGCAATCAGCCCCAGCATTTT. This sequence encodes CASSLAGNSNQPQHF.